The clone carrying this TCR beta chain was detected only once. As processed by the authors: Amplifying reference gene primers gave estimates of nucleated cell counts. Profiling relied on immunoSEQ multiplex PCR, and the TCRdb table lists in-frame clones only, not all of them. The D gene and trimming were derived from the DNA, and the V and J assignments and clone size from that table. The sample has about 150,000 clones, over 75% seen once. This record belongs to a study of blood T cell repertoires in COVID-19. Across the whole study: The United States, Italy and Spain provided the acute and convalescent COVID-19 samples. T cells, B-cell-depleted T cells, or PBMCs supplied cDNA or gDNA.

V lost 0 bases to trimming and J lost 1 base, with 10 bases between them. The CDR3 runs 15 residues. Germline CDR1 LNHNV, CDR2 YYDKDF (reference sequence). Source material: peripheral blood. The receptor comes from a man in his sixties with COVID-19, enrolled during active disease. The J gene is TRBJ2-7, the V gene TRBV15; a weak D match, TRBD1 (6 bases). The CDR3 loop reads CATSREAGASYEQYF. CDR3 sequence (DNA): TGTGCCACCAGCAGAGAGGCAGGGGCGTCCTACGAGCAGTACTTC.